Below, one T cell receptor beta chain is given with its context. Using immunoSEQ multiplex PCR, the repertoire was profiled, and TCRdb retains in-frame clones only, with some absent. Among roughly 63,000 clones listed, 80% to 95% were seen once. V shed 4 bases and J 0 bases; nucleotides not matched to a gene: 6. The CDR3 has 17 residues. Per germline, CDR1 SGHRS and CDR2 YFSETQ. The data belong to a study of control samples from healthy donors and cancer patients. The chain combines TRBV5-1 with TRBJ2-6; TRBD1 matches 8 bases. This clonotype originated in a man in his forties or fifties with colorectal cancer. The sequencing sample was made of PBMCs. The DNA of the CDR3 is TGCGCCAGCAGCATCAACAGGGGGAACTCTGGGGCCAACGTCCTGACTTTC. This gives the protein CASSINRGNSGANVLTF.